This is a list of T cell receptor beta chains from one sample in a study of CXCR3-negative and CXCR3-positive naive CD8 T cells. TCRdb re-called the 5' RACE reads and shows each CDR3 protein once, DNA omitted. The table lists some 150,000 distinct CDR3 sequences, with approximately 0.28% in the top ten. The specimen sequenced was naive CXCR3+ CD8+ T cells from blood. The receptor set was obtained from a human donor in good health. Some clones in this sample may be carry-over from other donors' samples. The CDR3 runs from the conserved cysteine through the conserved F or W. The order of the fields is V gene, J gene, CDR3 protein.

v_call: TRBV6-6; j_call: TRBJ2-2; cdr3_aa: CASSYRGANTGELFF
v_call: TRBV7-8; j_call: TRBJ2-7; cdr3_aa: CASSLFRGSDEQYF
v_call: TRBV4-1; j_call: TRBJ2-5; cdr3_aa: CASSPSGGAGDQETQYF
v_call: TRBV28; j_call: TRBJ2-4; cdr3_aa: CASSRRSGTPHF
v_call: TRBV10-3; j_call: TRBJ1-1; cdr3_aa: CANRDNWDTEAFF
v_call: TRBV4-1; j_call: TRBJ2-7; cdr3_aa: CASSQVHGTQYEQYF
v_call: TRBV11-2; j_call: TRBJ2-7; cdr3_aa: CASSLEVSGYEQYF
v_call: TRBV27; j_call: TRBJ2-3; cdr3_aa: CASKEFPDSTDTQYF
v_call: TRBV20-1; j_call: TRBJ2-7; cdr3_aa: CSARGGGYYEQYF
v_call: TRBV7-2; j_call: TRBJ2-5; cdr3_aa: CASSLLSGTSGGVPETQYF
v_call: TRBV4-1; j_call: TRBJ1-2; cdr3_aa: CARSQDMGSPYGYTF
v_call: TRBV29-1; j_call: TRBJ2-1; cdr3_aa: CSFCVSGGSYNEQFF
v_call: TRBV10-3; j_call: TRBJ1-2; cdr3_aa: CAISETPGQTFYGYTF
v_call: TRBV20-1; j_call: TRBJ2-1; cdr3_aa: CSAHSSGGSYNEQFF
v_call: TRBV29-1; j_call: TRBJ2-7; cdr3_aa: CSVRGQRAYEQYF
v_call: TRBV4-1; j_call: TRBJ2-5; cdr3_aa: CASSQATGEETQYF
v_call: TRBV7-9; j_call: TRBJ1-1; cdr3_aa: CYVQGNIATEAFF
v_call: TRBV7-8; j_call: TRBJ1-3; cdr3_aa: CASSLLSDTVGNTIYF
v_call: TRBV29-1; j_call: TRBJ2-5; cdr3_aa: CSVIPSGGGQETQYF